Shown below are 7 T cell receptor beta chains from a single sample sequenced in a study of tumor-infiltrating lymphocytes in primary liver carcinoma. Starting material of 450 to 550 ng total RNA yielded TCR beta cDNA via a constant-region primer. Each TCR beta library was derived from three nested multiplex PCR rounds that employed slightly modified ARM-PCR. Amplification in the first two PCR rounds was performed using TRBV1-TRBV30 forward primers and a C-beta reverse primer for roughly 10 cycles each. A single record per CDR3 protein comes from TCRdb applying MiXCR to the multiplex PCR reads. The table records about 100,000 distinct CDR3 sequences, 65% to 75% of them present only once. The roughly 17-32 mg bulk tissue piece was not sorted before simultaneous RNA and DNA extraction. Sequences were obtained from liver tumor tissue from sampling region 2. Documented subset: tumor region T2, inferior pole. These receptors were obtained from a woman in her fifties or sixties with primary liver carcinoma and hepatitis B virus infection.

Concerning this clonotype itself: One end of the junction fails to match germline, which may point to a read error. This chain links TRBV29-1 with TRBJ2-3; tentatively, D is TRBD2 (6 bases). The germline V gene encodes CDR1 SQVTM and CDR2 ANQGSEA. CDR3 size: 13 residues. This chain's CDR3 is CSADPTSRDTQYF. As DNA, the CDR3 is TGCAGCGCCGACCCAACTAGCAGAGATACGCAGTATTTT.

In regard to this clonotype: Without the conserved terminal phenylalanine or tryptophan, this CDR3 likely stems from a read error. The V call is TRBV11-2, the J call TRBJ1-2, with a possible D match to TRBD1 (5 bases). Germline V gene data show CDR1 as SGHAT and CDR2 as FQNNGV. Trimming shortened V by 5 bases and J by 7 bases, and 14 bases separated the two germline ends. There are 13 residues in the CDR3. CDR3 in DNA: TGTGCCAGCAGCCACAAGCCGGGGGGTGGCTACACCTGC. The encoded protein is CASSHKPGGGYTC.

The table lists this clonotype with many counts. The genes are TRBV5-8 and TRBJ2-5; no clear D gene. CDR3 length: 11 residues. Per the germline V gene, CDR1 is SGHTS and CDR2 is YDEGEE. V lost 2 bases and J 4 bases, leaving 3 bases between the germline ends. The DNA for the CDR3 is TGTGCCAGCAGCTTTGGAGAGACCCAGTACTTC. Its translation: CASSFGETQYF.

About this clonotype: At one end the junction does not follow the germline gene, possibly because of a read error. The J gene is TRBJ1-2, the V gene TRBV28; D not certain. The CDR3 extends over 12 amino acids. Germline V lookup: CDR1 MDHEN, CDR2 SYDVKM. The CDR3 is CASSLLNYGYTF. The DNA for the CDR3 is TGTGCCAGCAGTTTATTGAACTATGGTTACACCTTC.

V usage is TRBV5-1 and J usage is TRBJ2-7; 8 bases are shared with TRBD2. CDR1 and CDR2 from the germline V gene are SGHRS and YFSETQ. This CDR3 is 14 amino acids long. The J segment lost 12 bases and the V segment lost 8 bases, leaving 19 bases of the junction unmatched. Here the CDR3 reads CASSIAGRSYKRYF. CDR3 bases: TGCGCCAGTTCCATAGCGGGACGAAGCTACAAGCGGTACTTC. The full variable domain, its missing parts supplied by reference TRBV5-1 and TRBJ2-7, is KAGVTQTPRYLIKTRGQQVTLSCSPISGHRSVSWYQQTPGQGLQFLFEYFSETQRNKGNFPGRFSGRQFSNSRSEMNVSTLELGDSALYLCASSIAGRSYKRYFGPGTRLTVT.

Remarks on this clonotype: This may arise from a read error, as a much more abundant clone is one base away. This chain connects TRBV28 to TRBJ2-7; no definite D call. Looked up from germline, CDR1 is MDHEN and CDR2 is SYDVKM. The CDR3 totals 12 residues. CDR3 protein: CASSLDIYDQYF. CDR3 DNA: TGTGCCAGCAGTTTGGATATCTACGATCAGTACTTC.

Worth noting for this clonotype: This may arise from a read error, as a much more abundant clone is one base away. The chain couples TRBV7-9 to TRBJ1-5; D is perhaps TRBD1 (5 bases). V lost 3 bases, J lost 7 bases, and 7 bases lay in between. Looked up from germline, CDR1 is SEHNR and CDR2 is FQNEAQ (reference sequence). This CDR3 is built from 12 residues. The CDR3 nucleotides are TGTGCCAGCAGCTTGGGGCCCCAGCCCCAGCATTTT. Its translation is CASSLGPQPQHF.